This T cell receptor (beta chain) originates from a study of control samples from healthy donors and cancer patients. In this sample, this clone turned up once. Germline CDR1 and CDR2: MNHEY and SVGAGI. Germline trimming cut 0 bases from V and 5 bases from J; bases unmatched to any gene: 2. The CDR3 covers 15 residues. Measured with immunoSEQ multiplex PCR; TCRdb has only the in-frame clones, and not every one. The table includes approximately 86,000 clones, around 86% detected once. The sequenced sample was blood. The receptor comes from a man aged 25-45 years in good health. The chain links TRBV6-5 to TRBJ2-3, with 10 bases aligning to TRBD2. The DNA for the CDR3 is TGTGCCAGCAGTTACTCTAGCGGGGGGAAAGATACGCAGTATTTT. As protein: CASSYSSGGKDTQYF.